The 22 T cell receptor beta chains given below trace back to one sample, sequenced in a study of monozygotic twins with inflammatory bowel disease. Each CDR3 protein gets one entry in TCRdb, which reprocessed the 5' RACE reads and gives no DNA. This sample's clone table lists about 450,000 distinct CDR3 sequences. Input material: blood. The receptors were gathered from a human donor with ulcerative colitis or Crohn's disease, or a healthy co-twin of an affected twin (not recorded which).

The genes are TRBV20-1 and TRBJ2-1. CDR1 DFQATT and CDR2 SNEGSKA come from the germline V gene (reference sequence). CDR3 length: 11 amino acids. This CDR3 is CSAPSYNEQFF.

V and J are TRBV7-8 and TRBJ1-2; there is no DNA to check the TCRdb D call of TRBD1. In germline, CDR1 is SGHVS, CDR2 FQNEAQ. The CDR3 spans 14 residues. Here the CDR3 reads CASSPGGGTYGYTF.

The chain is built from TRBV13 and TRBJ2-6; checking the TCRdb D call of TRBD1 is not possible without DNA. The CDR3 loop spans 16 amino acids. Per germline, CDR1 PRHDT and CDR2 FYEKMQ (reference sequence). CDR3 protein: CASSRDRLSGANVLTF.

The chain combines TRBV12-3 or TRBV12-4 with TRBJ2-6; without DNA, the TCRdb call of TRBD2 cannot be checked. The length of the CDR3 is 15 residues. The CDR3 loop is CASRFTVPGANVLTF.

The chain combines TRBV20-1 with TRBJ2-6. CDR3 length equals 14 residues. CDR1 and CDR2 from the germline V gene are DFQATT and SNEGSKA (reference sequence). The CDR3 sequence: CSARVLSGANVLTF.

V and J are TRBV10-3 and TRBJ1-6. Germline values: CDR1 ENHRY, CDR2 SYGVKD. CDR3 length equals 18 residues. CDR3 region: CAISVSPPGPQNNSPLHF.

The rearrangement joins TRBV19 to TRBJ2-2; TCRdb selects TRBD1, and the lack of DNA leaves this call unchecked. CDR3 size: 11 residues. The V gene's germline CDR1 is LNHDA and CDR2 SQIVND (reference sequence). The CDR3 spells CASTGAGELFF.

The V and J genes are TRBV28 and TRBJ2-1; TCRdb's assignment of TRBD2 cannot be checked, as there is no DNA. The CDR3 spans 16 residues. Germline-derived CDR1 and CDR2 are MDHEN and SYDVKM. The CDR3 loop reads CASTGLNSKSYNEQFF. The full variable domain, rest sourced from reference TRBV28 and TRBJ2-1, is DVKVTQSSRYLVKRTGEKVFLECVQDMDHENMFWYRQDPGLGLRLIYFSYDVKMKEKGDIPEGYSVSREKKERFSLILESASTNQTSMYLCASTGLNSKSYNEQFFGPGTRLTVL.

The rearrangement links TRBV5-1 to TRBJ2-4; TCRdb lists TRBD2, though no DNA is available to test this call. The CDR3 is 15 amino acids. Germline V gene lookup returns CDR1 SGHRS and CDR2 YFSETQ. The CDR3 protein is CASSLDGGRANIQYF.

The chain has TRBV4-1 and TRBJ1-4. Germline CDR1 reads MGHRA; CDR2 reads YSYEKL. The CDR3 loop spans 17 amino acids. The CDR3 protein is CASSQDPRNGRNEKLFF.

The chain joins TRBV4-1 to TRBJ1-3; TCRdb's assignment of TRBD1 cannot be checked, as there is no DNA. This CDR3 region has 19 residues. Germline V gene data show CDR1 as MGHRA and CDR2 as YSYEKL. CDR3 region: CASSQGLQGRGYSGNTIYF.

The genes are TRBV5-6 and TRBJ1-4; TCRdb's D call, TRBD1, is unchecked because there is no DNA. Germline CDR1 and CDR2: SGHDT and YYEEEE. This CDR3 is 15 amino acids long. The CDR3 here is CASSFRQGLNEKLFF.

The CDR3: CASSDSVRQGQAGIEQYF. This chain uses TRBV6-4 with TRBJ2-7; as DNA is missing, the TRBD1 call by TCRdb cannot be tested. This CDR3 contains 18 residues. Germline V lookup: CDR1 MRHNA, CDR2 SNTAGT.

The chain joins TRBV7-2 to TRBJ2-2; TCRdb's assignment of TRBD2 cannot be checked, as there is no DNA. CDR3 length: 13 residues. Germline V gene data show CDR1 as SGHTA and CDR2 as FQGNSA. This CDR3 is CASSFGLPSELFF.

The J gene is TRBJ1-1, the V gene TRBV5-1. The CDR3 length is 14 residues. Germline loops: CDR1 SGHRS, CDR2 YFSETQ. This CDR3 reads CASIVGLMNTEAFF.

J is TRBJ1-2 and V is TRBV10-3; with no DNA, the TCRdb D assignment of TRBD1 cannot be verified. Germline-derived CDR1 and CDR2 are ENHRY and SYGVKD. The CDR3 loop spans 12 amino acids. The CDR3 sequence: CAISTGGVEFTF.

CDR3: CASSEGLTYNGQFF. V is TRBV25-1 and J is TRBJ2-1; TCRdb returns TRBD2, unconfirmable since there is no DNA. CDR3 length: 14 amino acids. Germline V gene lookup returns CDR1 MGHDK and CDR2 SYGVNS.

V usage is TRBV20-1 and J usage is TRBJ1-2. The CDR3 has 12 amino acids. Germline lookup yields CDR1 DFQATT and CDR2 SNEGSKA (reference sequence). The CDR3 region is CSAHDQNYGYTF.

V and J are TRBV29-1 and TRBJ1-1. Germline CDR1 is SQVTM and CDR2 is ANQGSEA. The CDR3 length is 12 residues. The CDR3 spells CSVDRGSTEAFF. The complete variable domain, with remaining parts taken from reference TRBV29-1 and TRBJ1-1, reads SAVISQKPSRDICQRGTSLTIQCQVDSQVTMMFWYRQQPGQSLTLIATANQGSEATYESGFVIDKFPISRPNLTFSTLTVSNMSPEDSSIYLCSVDRGSTEAFFGQGTRLTVV.

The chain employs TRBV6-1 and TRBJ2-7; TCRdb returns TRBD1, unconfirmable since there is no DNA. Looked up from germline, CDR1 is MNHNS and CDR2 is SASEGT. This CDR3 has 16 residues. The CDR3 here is CASRDTGLATSYEQYF.

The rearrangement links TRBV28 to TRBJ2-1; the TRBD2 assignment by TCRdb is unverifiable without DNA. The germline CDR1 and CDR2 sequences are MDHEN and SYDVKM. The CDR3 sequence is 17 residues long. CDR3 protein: CASSPMNGKRGNNEQFF.

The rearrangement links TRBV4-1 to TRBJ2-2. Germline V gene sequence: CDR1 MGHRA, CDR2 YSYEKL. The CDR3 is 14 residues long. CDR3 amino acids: CASSQGPDTGELFF.